This TCR beta chain was retrieved from a study of identical twins. cDNA carried unique molecular identifiers, and a universal primer site was added by template switching. TCRdb re-derived calls from the 5' RACE reads in MiXCR, one entry per CDR3 protein. The repertoire consists of some 500,000 distinct CDR3 sequences, with 14% occurring once and the leading ten covering 0.95% to 1%. In its sample, this clonotype was seen many times. This same sample was also part of a study on yellow fever vaccine responses in identical twins.

The receptor's source is a woman younger than 30 in good health. The source material was CD4+ T cells sorted from blood.

CDR3 nucleotide sequence: TGTGCCATCGCGCCGTCAGGGGCCGACAATGAGCAGTTCTTC. Its translation is CAIAPSGADNEQFF. The rearrangement joins TRBV10-3 to TRBJ2-1, with D tentatively TRBD1 (6 bases). The CDR3 spans 14 residues. Germline CDR1 is ENHRY and CDR2 is SYGVKD. The germline V and J ends were trimmed by 8 bases and 5 bases, with 16 bases remaining between them.